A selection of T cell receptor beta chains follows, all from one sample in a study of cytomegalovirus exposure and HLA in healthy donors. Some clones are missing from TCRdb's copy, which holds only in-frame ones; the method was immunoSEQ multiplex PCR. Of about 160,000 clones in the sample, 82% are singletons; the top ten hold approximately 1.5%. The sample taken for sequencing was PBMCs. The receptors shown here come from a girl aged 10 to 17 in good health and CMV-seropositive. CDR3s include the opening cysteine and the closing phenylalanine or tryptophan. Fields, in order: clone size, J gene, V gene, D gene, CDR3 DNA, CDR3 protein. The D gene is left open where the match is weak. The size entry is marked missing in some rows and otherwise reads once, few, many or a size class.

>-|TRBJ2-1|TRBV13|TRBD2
TGTGCCAGCAGCGACCTAGCGGGAGATACCTACAATGAGCAGTTCTTC
CASSDLAGDTYNEQFF
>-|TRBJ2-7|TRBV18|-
TGTGCCAGCACGCGAGAGGTTGAGCAGTACTTC
CASTREVEQYF
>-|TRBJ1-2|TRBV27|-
TGTGCCAGCAGCCTCAGGGGATATGGCTACACCTTC
CASSLRGYGYTF
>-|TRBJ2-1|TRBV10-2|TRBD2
TGCGCCAGCAGTGAGTCGTGGCTAGCGGGGGTGGATGAGCAGTTCTTC
CASSESWLAGVDEQFF
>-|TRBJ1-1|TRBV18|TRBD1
TGTGCCAGCTCGATGGACAGGGAAGCTCGCTCTATTGGGGCTTTCTTT
CASSMDREARSIGAFF
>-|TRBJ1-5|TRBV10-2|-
TGCGCCAGCAGTGATCCCCCGAGCAATCAGCCCCAGCATTTT
CASSDPPSNQPQHF
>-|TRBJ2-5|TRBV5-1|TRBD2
TGCGCCAGCAGCGCGGGACTAGCGGGGAGGGAGACCCAGTACTTC
CASSAGLAGRETQYF
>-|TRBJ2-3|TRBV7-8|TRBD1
TGTGCCAGCAGCTCAGGTGGGACAGACACAGATACGCAGTATTTT
CASSSGGTDTDTQYF
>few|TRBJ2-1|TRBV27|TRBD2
TGTGCCAGCAGTTCGAGGGCGGGGGGCCCCTACAATGAGCAGTTCTTC
CASSSRAGGPYNEQFF
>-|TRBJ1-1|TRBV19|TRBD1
TGTGCCAGTATCGGAGGGCGACAGGGAAGAACTGAAGCTTTCTTT
CASIGGRQGRTEAFF
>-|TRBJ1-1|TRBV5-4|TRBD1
TGTGCCAGCAGCCCCCAGACAGGGGGCGGGACTGAAGCTTTCTTT
CASSPQTGGGTEAFF
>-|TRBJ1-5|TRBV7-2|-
TGTGCCAGCAGCCTAGTAGTCAATCAGCCCCAGCATTTT
CASSLVVNQPQHF
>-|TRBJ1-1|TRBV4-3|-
TGCGCCAGCAGCCCGGGCCGGGGTAGCACTGAAGCTTTCTTT
CASSPGRGSTEAFF
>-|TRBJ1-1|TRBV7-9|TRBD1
TGTGCCAGCAGCCGCCGGGACAGATTGTACACTGAAGCTTTCTTT
CASSRRDRLYTEAFF
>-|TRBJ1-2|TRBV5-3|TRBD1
TGTGCCAGAAGCTTGATCCTAGAGCAGGGGGCGCACTATGGCTACACCTTC
CARSLILEQGAHYGYTF
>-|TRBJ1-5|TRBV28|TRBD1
TGTGCCAGCATCGACGCAGGGGGCGGCAATCAGCCCCAGCATTTT
CASIDAGGGNQPQHF
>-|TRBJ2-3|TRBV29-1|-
TGCAGCGTTGATAGGTGGGGGCGGACAGATACGCAGTATTTT
CSVDRWGRTDTQYF
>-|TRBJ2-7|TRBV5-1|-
TGCGCCAGCAGCTCCCGATCCTCAGGGTTAAGCTCCTACGAGCAGTACTTC
CASSSRSSGLSSYEQYF
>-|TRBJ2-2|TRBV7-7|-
TGTGCTAGCAGTACAGGGACAACCGGGGAGCTGTTTTTT
CASSTGTTGELFF
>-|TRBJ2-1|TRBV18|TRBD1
TGTGCCAGCTCCCCCAGAACAGGGGTGTGGCTCATTGAGCAGTTCTTC
CASSPRTGVWLIEQFF
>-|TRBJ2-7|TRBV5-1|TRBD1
TGCGCCAGCAGCTTGGGGCCGGGACAGCGGTACGAGCAGTACTTC
CASSLGPGQRYEQYF
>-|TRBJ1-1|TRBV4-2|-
TGTGCCAGCAGCCAAGATAAAAAGGGGTCGGTCGCTGAAGCTTTCTTT
CASSQDKKGSVAEAFF
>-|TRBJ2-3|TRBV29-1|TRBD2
TGCAGCGTTGAAGATCGGAGACTAGCGGGATGGGGGGCATATTTT
CSVEDRRLAGWGAYF
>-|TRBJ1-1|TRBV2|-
TGTGCCAGCAGTGTCGCCAGGGCCCCTGAAGCTTTCTTT
CASSVARAPEAFF
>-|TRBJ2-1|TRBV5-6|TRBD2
TGTGCCAGCAGCTTGTTTAGCGGGGGGGTGTACAATGAGCAGTTCTTC
CASSLFSGGVYNEQFF
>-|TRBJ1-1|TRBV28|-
TGTGCCAGCAGTTTAGGACAGCAAGCTTTCTTT
CASSLGQQAFF
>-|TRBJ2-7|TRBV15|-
TGTGCCACCAGCAGTCCGCCGGACGGGACCTACGAGCAGTACTTC
CATSSPPDGTYEQYF
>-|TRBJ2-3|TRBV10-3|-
TGTGCCATCAGTGATCTTCCAGGGCTATCTAGCACAGATACGCAGTATTTT
CAISDLPGLSSTDTQYF
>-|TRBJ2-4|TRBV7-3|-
TGTGCCAGCAGCTTATGGGGGGTTGAGCCAGCCAAAAACATTCAGTACTTC
CASSLWGVEPAKNIQYF
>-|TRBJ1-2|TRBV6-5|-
TGTGCCAGCAGTTACAGAGGCTACTTCTATGGCTACACCTTC
CASSYRGYFYGYTF
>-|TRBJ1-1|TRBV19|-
TGTGCCAGTAGTATAGACCCTCGCGGATTGAACACTGAAGCTTTCTTT
CASSIDPRGLNTEAFF
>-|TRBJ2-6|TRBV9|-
TGTGCCAGCAGCTTCAGTACAACCGTCTCTGGGGCCAACGTCCTGACTTTC
CASSFSTTVSGANVLTF
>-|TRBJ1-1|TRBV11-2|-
TGTGCCAGCAGCCGCACACCGGGGTTGAACACTGAAGCTTTCTTT
CASSRTPGLNTEAFF
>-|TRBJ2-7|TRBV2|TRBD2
TGTGCCAGCAGGCTAGAGCGGGGTAGCTCCTACGAGCAGTACTTC
CASRLERGSSYEQYF
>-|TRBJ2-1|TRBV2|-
TGTGCCAGCATGAGGAGAGTGGGCTCCTACAATGAGCAGTTCTTC
CASMRRVGSYNEQFF
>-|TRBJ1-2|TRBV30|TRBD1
TGTGCCTACGACAGGGGGACGGGCTACACCTTC
CAYDRGTGYTF
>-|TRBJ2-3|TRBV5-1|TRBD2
TGCGCCAGCAGCACCGGACTAGCGGGACTGAGCACAGATACGCAGTATTTT
CASSTGLAGLSTDTQYF
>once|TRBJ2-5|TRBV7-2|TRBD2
TGTGCCAGCAGCCCCCCAGGACTAGCGGGGGGGCTGCAGACCCAGTACTTC
CASSPPGLAGGLQTQYF
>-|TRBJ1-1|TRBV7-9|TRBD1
TGTGCCAGCAGCTTAGCGAGGACAGGCCCCACCGTCACTGAAGCTTTCTTT
CASSLARTGPTVTEAFF
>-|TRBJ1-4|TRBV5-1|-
TGCGCCAGCGCCTCTGGAGGTGGGAATGAAAAACTGTTTTTT
CASASGGGNEKLFF
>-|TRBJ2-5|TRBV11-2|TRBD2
TGTGCCAGCAGCTCTAACCTAGCGGGAGGGCGACGAGAGACCCAGTACTTC
CASSSNLAGGRRETQYF
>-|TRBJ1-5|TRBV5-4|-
TGTGCCAGCAGCTTGGAATGCACTTATCAGCCCCAGCATTTT
CASSLECTYQPQHF
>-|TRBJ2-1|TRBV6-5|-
TGTGCCAGCAGTTACTCGACGGGAGAACGTCTCAATGAGCAGTTCTTC
CASSYSTGERLNEQFF
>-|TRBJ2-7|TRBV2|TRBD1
TGTGCCAGCAGTAAGGACAGGGGAAGATACGAGCAGTACTTC
CASSKDRGRYEQYF
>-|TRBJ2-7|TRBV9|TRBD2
TGTGCCAGCAGCGTAGGGGACGGGAGGGCCGGGTACGAGCAGTACTTC
CASSVGDGRAGYEQYF
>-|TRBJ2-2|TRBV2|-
TGTGCCAACATCCAAGGGGCAGCCACGAACACCGGGGAGCTGTTTTTT
CANIQGAATNTGELFF
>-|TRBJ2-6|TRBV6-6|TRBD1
TGTGCCAGCACCATGGGACAGCACTCTGGGGCCAACGTCCTGACTTTC
CASTMGQHSGANVLTF
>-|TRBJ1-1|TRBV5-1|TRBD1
TGCGCCAGCAGTCAAGGACAGGGATGGACTGAAGCTTTCTTT
CASSQGQGWTEAFF
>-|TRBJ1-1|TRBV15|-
TGTGCCACCAGCAGAGGAGCCATGGACACTGAAGCTTTCTTT
CATSRGAMDTEAFF
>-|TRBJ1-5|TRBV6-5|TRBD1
TGTGCCAGCAGACCTTACAGGGGTAGCAATCAGCCCCAGCATTTT
CASRPYRGSNQPQHF
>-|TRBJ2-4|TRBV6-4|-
TGTGCCAGCAGTGACTCGGAGATGAGCCAGTGGGTCAAAAACATTCAGTACTTC
CASSDSEMSQWVKNIQYF
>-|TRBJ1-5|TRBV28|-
TGTGCCAGCAGTTACCACAGGGCGTTTGGCAATCAGCCCCAGCATTTT
CASSYHRAFGNQPQHF
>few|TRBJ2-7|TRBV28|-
TGTGCCAGCAGTTCCTCCAGGGGTTTCAACGAGCAGTACTTC
CASSSSRGFNEQYF
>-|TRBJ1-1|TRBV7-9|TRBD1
TGTGCCAGCAGCCCCTTGGGGACAGGGCCCACTGAAGCTTTCTTT
CASSPLGTGPTEAFF
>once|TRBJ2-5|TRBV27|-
TGTGCCAGCAGGGCCACAGGATCGCGGGAGACCCAGTACTTC
CASRATGSRETQYF
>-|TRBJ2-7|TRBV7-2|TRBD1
TGTGCCAGCAGCCCACAGGGACAGGCTACCCCCTACGAGCAGTACTTC
CASSPQGQATPYEQYF
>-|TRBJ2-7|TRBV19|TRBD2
TGTGCCAGTAGTATAGAGGCCGGACTAGCCCTCTACGAGCAGTACTTC
CASSIEAGLALYEQYF
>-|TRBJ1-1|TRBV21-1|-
TGTGCCAGCACCACTCCGCTTGAAGCTTTCTTT
CASTTPLEAFF